This entry concerns a single T cell receptor (beta chain). What it recognizes is unknown. TCRdb's table, derived via immunoSEQ multiplex PCR, lists solely in-frame clones and lacks some. The sample holds about 88,000 clones, 84% seen once. This record comes from a study of cytomegalovirus exposure and HLA in healthy donors. The CDR3 is 15 residues long. The germline gives CDR1 MNHNS, CDR2 SASEGT. V lost 4 bases to trimming and J lost 0 bases, with 13 bases between them. General study points: Most TCR sequences were seen very rarely across donors, but some public TCRs occurred in many. It was confirmed in vitro that a few of the CMV-associated chains were specific for CMV antigens.

The rearrangement joins TRBV6-1 to TRBJ2-7; TRBD2 might be the D (6 bases). The sequenced material came from PBMCs. This TCR came from a woman between 18 and 30 years old in good health and CMV-seropositive. The CDR3 protein is CASSGSGGYSYEQYF. As DNA, the CDR3 is TGTGCCAGCAGTGGTAGTGGGGGGTACTCCTACGAGCAGTACTTC.